The entry below describes one T cell receptor beta chain. Antigen: not known. The entry originates in a study of shared clonotypes between healthy human individuals. Study-level findings and limits: The study found lower generation probabilities in non-shared clonotypes than in those shared by all four donors. There were few donors, and this limited the genetic and exposure-history diversity represented.

Only in-frame clones appear in the TCRdb table, and some are missing; sequencing was by immunoSEQ multiplex PCR. The sample holds approximately 2,000,000 clones, roughly 93% seen once. The naive CD8 population came from CD45RO-negative cells selected for CCR7, without terminally differentiated effector memory CD45RA+ cells. Those who donated, Caucasian adults without exception, all lived in Nashville, Tennessee. CDR1 and CDR2 (germline): SEHNR, FQNEAQ (reference sequence). The CDR3 has 13 amino acids. V shed 1 base and J shed 8 bases, with 11 bases lying between them. Sequencing input: naive CD8+ T cells from PBMCs. The V call is TRBV7-9, the J call TRBJ1-2; maybe TRBD1 (6 bases). The TCR sequence derives from a man aged 18 to 30 in good health. Some clones in this sample may be carry-over from other donors' samples. The CDR3 is CASSLGRGSGYTF. CDR3 DNA: TGTGCCAGCAGCTTAGGCAGGGGATCGGGCTACACCTTC.